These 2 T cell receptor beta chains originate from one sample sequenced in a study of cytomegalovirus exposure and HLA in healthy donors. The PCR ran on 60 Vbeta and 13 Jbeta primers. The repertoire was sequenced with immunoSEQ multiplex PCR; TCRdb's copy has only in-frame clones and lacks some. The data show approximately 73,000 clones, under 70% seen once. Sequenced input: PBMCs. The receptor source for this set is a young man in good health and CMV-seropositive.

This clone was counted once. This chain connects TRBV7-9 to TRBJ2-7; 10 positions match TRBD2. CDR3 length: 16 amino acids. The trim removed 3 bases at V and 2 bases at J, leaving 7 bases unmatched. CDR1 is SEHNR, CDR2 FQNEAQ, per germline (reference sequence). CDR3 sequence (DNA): TGTGCCAGCAGCTTTGTAGCGGGGGGAGGTCCCTACGAGCAGTACTTC. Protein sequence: CASSFVAGGGPYEQYF.

The CDR3 DNA follows: TGTGCCAGCAGCTTTTTCGGTCCTAGCAATGAGCAGTTCTTC. It translates to CASSFFGPSNEQFF. The rearrangement joins TRBV7-3 to TRBJ2-1; D remains unclear. Trimming pared 3 bases from V and 6 bases from J, leaving 12 bases between. Germline CDR1 and CDR2: SGHTA and FQGTGA. This CDR3 has 14 amino acids.